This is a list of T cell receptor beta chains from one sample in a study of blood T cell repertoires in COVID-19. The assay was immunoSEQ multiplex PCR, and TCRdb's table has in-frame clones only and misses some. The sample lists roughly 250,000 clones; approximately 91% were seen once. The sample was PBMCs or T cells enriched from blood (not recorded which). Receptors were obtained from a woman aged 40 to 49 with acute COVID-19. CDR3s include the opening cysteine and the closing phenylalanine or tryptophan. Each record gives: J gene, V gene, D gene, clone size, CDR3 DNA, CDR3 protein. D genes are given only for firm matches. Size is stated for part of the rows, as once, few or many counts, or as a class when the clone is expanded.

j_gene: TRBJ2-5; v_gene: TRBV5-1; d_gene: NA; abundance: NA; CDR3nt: TGCGCCAGCAGCTTGGCCCCTATGGAGACCCAGTACTTC; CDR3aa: CASSLAPMETQYF
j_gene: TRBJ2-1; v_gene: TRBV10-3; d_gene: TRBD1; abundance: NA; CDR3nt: TGTGCCATCAGTGTGGGGACAGGGGTCAATGAGCAGTTCTTC; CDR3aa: CAISVGTGVNEQFF
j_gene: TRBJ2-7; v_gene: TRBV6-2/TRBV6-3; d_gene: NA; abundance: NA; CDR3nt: TGTGCCAGCAGTTACTATGGACTGGTCTACGAGCAGTACTTC; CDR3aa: CASSYYGLVYEQYF
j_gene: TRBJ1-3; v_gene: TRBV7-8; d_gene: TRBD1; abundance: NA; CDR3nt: TGTGCCAGCAGCTACGACAGGGGCCCTGGAAACACCATATATTTT; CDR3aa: CASSYDRGPGNTIYF
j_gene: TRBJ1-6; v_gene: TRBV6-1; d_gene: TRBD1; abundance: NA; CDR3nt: TGTGCCAGCAGTGAGATGACAGGGGGTCTAAGCTCACCCCTCCACTTT; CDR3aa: CASSEMTGGLSSPLHF
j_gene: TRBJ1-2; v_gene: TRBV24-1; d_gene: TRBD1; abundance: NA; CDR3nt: TGTGCCACCAGTGCCCGACAGGGTTATGGCTACACCTTC; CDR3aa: CATSARQGYGYTF
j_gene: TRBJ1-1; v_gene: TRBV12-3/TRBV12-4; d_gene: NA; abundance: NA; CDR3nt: TGTGCCAGTCGACCCGGACAAACTGAAGCTTTCTTT; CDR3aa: CASRPGQTEAFF
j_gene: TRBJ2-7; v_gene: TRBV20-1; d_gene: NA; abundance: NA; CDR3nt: TGCAGTGCTTCCAGCCTCGGGGAGCAGTACTTC; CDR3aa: CSASSLGEQYF
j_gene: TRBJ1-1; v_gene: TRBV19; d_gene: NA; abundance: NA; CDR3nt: TGTGCCAGTAGTACCACCTCGACAGGGAACACTGAAGCTTTCTTT; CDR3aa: CASSTTSTGNTEAFF
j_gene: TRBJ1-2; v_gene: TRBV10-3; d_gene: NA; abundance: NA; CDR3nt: TGTGCCATCCGGAGTTTCCCGACTAACTATGGCTACACCTTC; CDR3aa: CAIRSFPTNYGYTF
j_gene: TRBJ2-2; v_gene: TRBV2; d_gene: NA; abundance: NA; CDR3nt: TGTGCCAGCAGTAGGGAGGAAGCCGGGGAGCTGTTTTTT; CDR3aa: CASSREEAGELFF
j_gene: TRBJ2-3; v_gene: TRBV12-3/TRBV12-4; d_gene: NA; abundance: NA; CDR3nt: TGTGCCAGCAGTTTTCGCGTTGATACGCAGTATTTT; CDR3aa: CASSFRVDTQYF
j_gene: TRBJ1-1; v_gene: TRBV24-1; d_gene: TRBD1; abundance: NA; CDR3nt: TGTGCCACCAGGGGGACAGTTAACACTGAAGCTTTCTTT; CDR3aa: CATRGTVNTEAFF
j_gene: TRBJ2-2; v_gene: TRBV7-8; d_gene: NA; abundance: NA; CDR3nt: TGTGCCAGCAGCTTAGCGGCAGCGGGCCAGGCGAACACCGGGGAGCTGTTTTTT; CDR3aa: CASSLAAAGQANTGELFF
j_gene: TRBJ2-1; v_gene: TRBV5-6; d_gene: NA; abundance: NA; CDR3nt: TGTGCCAGCAGCTTATCAGGGGTTAACAATGAGCAGTTCTTC; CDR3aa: CASSLSGVNNEQFF
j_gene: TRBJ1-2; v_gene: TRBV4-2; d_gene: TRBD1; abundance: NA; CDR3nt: TGTGCCACCAAGACAGGGACTAACTATGGCTACACCTTC; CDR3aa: CATKTGTNYGYTF
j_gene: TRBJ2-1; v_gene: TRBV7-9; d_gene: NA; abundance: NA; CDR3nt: TGTGCCAGCAGCTTACCCAGCCCAGGGCTCCGGGCGAATGAGCAGTTCTTC; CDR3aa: CASSLPSPGLRANEQFF
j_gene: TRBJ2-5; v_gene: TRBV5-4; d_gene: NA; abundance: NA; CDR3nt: TGTGCCAGCAGCCCCGGGATGCAAGAGACCCAGTACTTC; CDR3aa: CASSPGMQETQYF
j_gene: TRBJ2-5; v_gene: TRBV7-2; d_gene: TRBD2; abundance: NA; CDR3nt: TGTGCCAGCAGCTCGACCGGATATGGACTAGCGGGAGTAAGGGAGACCCAGTACTTC; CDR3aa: CASSSTGYGLAGVRETQYF
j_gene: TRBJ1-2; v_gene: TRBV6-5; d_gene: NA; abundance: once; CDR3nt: TGTGCCAGCAGCTATATACAGGGAGGGGGCTACACCTTC; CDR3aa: CASSYIQGGGYTF
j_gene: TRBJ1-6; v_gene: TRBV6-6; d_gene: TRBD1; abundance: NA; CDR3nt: TGTGCCACGGGGGACAGGGGTAATTCACCCCTCCACTTT; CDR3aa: CATGDRGNSPLHF
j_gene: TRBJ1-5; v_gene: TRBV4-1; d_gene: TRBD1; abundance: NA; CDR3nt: TGCGCCAGCAGCCAGAGGACCCAGGGGGTGGGCAATCAGCCCCAGCATTTT; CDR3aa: CASSQRTQGVGNQPQHF
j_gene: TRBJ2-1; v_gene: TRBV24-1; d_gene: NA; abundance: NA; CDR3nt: TGTGCCACCAGTGACATAGGACTGGATCACAATGAGCAGTTCTTC; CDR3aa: CATSDIGLDHNEQFF
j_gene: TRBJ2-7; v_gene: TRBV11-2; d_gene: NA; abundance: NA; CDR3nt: TGTGCCAGCAGCTCCGACCAGCGGGTCGAGCAGTACTTC; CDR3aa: CASSSDQRVEQYF
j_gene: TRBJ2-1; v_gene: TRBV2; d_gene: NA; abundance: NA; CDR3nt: TGTGCCAGCAGTGAAATTAGTCCTGAGCAGTTCTTC; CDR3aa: CASSEISPEQFF
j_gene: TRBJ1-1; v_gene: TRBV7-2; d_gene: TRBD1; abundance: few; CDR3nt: TGTGCCAGCAGCCGGGGACAGACTAACACTGAAGCTTTCTTT; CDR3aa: CASSRGQTNTEAFF
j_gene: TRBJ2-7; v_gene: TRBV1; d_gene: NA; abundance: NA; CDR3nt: TGCACCAGGTACCAGAAACCTCCCGCCGAGCAGTACTTC; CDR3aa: CTRYQKPPAEQYF
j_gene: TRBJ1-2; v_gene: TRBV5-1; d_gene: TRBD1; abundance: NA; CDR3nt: TGCGCCAGCAGCACAGACAGGGGGGGATATGGCTACACCTTC; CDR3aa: CASSTDRGGYGYTF
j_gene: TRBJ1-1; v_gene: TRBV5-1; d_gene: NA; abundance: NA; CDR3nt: TGCGCCAGCCGGGGTGGGGAATACAACACTGAAGCTTTCTTT; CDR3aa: CASRGGEYNTEAFF
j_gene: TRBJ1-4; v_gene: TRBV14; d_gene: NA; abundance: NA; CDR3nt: TGTGCCAGCAGCCCAACAGCGGCTAATGAAAAACTGTTTTTT; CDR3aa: CASSPTAANEKLFF
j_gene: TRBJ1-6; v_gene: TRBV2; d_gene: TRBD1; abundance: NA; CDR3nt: TGTGCCAGCAGAGGACAGGGAGATTCACCCCTCCACTTT; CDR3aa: CASRGQGDSPLHF